This is a list of T cell receptor beta chains from one sample in a study of cytomegalovirus exposure and HLA in healthy donors. The assay was immunoSEQ multiplex PCR, and TCRdb's table has in-frame clones only and misses some. The table lists approximately 190,000 clones, about nine tenths of them singletons. Sequences were obtained from PBMCs. These receptors were obtained from a man aged 25 to 40 in good health and CMV-seronegative. The CDR3 runs from the conserved cysteine through the conserved F or W. The D gene is left open where the match is weak. Clone size is stated in some rows and not others, as once, few, many or a class when expanded.

TRBJ2-1,NA,TRBV15,NA,CATSRDRGSYNEQFF,TGTGCCACCAGCAGAGATCGCGGATCCTACAATGAGCAGTTCTTC
TRBJ2-3,TRBD2,TRBV10-3,NA,CAISESGVAGGDTQYF,TGTGCCATCAGTGAGTCTGGGGTAGCGGGGGGAGATACGCAGTATTTT
TRBJ2-2,TRBD1,TRBV10-1,NA,CASRITGTGRQVRRRNTGELFF,TGCGCCAGCAGGATCACCGGGACAGGACGACAGGTCCGGAGACGGAACACCGGGGAGCTGTTTTTT
TRBJ1-2,NA,TRBV5-1,NA,CASSSQGSYGYTF,TGCGCCAGCAGCTCCCAGGGGAGCTATGGCTACACCTTC
TRBJ1-5,NA,TRBV28,NA,CASSSPGGRYSNQPQHF,TGTGCCAGCAGTTCCCCGGGGGGACGGTATAGCAATCAGCCCCAGCATTTT
TRBJ2-7,NA,TRBV7-2,NA,CASSPSPVQGTYEQYF,TGTGCCAGCAGCCCCAGTCCGGTCCAGGGAACCTACGAGCAGTACTTC
TRBJ2-7,TRBD1,TRBV19,NA,CASSILDRVDEQYF,TGTGCCAGTAGTATCCTAGACAGGGTTGACGAGCAGTACTTC
TRBJ2-7,TRBD2,TRBV7-9,few,CASSLGRGLAGGYSYEQYF,TGTGCCAGCAGCTTAGGAAGGGGACTAGCGGGAGGTTACTCCTACGAGCAGTACTTC
TRBJ2-7,NA,TRBV19,few,CASSIKKAGMNEQYF,TGTGCCAGTAGTATTAAGAAGGCAGGGATGAACGAGCAGTACTTC
TRBJ1-4,NA,TRBV6-1,NA,CASSGRTTNEKLFF,TGTGCCAGCAGTGGGAGGACAACTAATGAAAAACTGTTTTTT
TRBJ2-3,TRBD2,TRBV15,NA,CATTPRRGADTQYF,TGTGCCACCACCCCCCGGCGGGGGGCGGATACGCAGTATTTT
TRBJ2-1,TRBD2,TRBV2,few,CASRSTSGGRYNEQFF,TGTGCCAGCAGGTCAACTAGCGGGGGCCGGTACAATGAGCAGTTCTTC
TRBJ1-1,NA,TRBV4-2,once,CASSQDSRVAFF,TGTGCCAGCAGCCAAGATAGCAGAGTAGCTTTCTTT
TRBJ1-4,TRBD1,TRBV28,NA,CASSSTETGGAPEKLFF,TGTGCCAGCAGCTCAACTGAAACAGGGGGCGCCCCGGAAAAACTGTTTTTT
TRBJ2-5,TRBD2,TRBV4-2,NA,CASSLTSGKETQYF,TGTGCCAGCAGCCTGACTAGCGGGAAAGAGACCCAGTACTTC
TRBJ2-7,NA,TRBV5-5,NA,CASSLEAQRWEQYF,TGTGCCAGCAGCTTGGAAGCCCAAAGATGGGAGCAGTACTTC
TRBJ1-2,NA,TRBV29-1,NA,CSVIGTGLAYDYGYTF,TGCAGCGTAATCGGCACAGGCCTGGCTTATGACTATGGCTACACCTTC
TRBJ1-1,TRBD1,TRBV6-5,NA,CASSYGQGPTEAFF,TGTGCCAGCAGTTATGGACAGGGTCCCACTGAAGCTTTCTTT
TRBJ2-7,NA,TRBV20-1,NA,CSALAGYEQYF,TGCAGTGCACTCGCAGGGTACGAGCAGTACTTC
TRBJ2-7,TRBD1,TRBV18,NA,CASSPPGQGYEQYF,TGTGCCAGCTCACCACCGGGACAGGGCTACGAGCAGTACTTC
TRBJ1-5,TRBD1,TRBV18,NA,CASSPDRGRNQPQHF,TGTGCCAGCTCACCAGACAGGGGCCGCAATCAGCCCCAGCATTTT
TRBJ2-7,TRBD1,TRBV6-1,NA,CASSGWTGVGSYEQYF,TGTGCCAGCAGTGGCTGGACAGGGGTCGGCTCCTACGAGCAGTACTTC
TRBJ2-5,TRBD2,TRBV7-9,NA,CASSLGWEGETQYF,TGTGCCAGCAGCTTAGGCTGGGAGGGGGAGACCCAGTACTTC
TRBJ2-7,TRBD2,TRBV28,NA,CASKVGGSSYEQYF,TGTGCCAGCAAAGTCGGCGGGAGTTCCTACGAGCAGTACTTC
TRBJ2-7,TRBD1,TRBV7-8,NA,CASSPRTGRASYEQYF,TGTGCCAGCAGCCCCCGGACAGGTAGAGCATCCTACGAGCAGTACTTC
TRBJ1-2,TRBD1,TRBV28,NA,CASSLFGQGYGYTF,TGTGCCAGCAGTTTGTTTGGACAGGGCTATGGCTACACCTTC
TRBJ1-1,NA,TRBV19,NA,CASSFGSTWPTEAFF,TGTGCCAGTAGCTTCGGGAGCACCTGGCCCACTGAAGCTTTCTTT
TRBJ2-7,TRBD2,TRBV29-1,NA,CSVSQFPSGSYEQYF,TGCAGCGTGAGCCAATTCCCTAGCGGGAGCTACGAGCAGTACTTC
TRBJ2-3,TRBD1,TRBV11-2,few,CASSLVRGGADTQYF,TGTGCCAGCAGCTTAGTTAGAGGGGGCGCAGATACGCAGTATTTT
TRBJ2-7,NA,TRBV21-1,NA,CASRGGAKVLEEQYF,TGTGCCAGCAGGGGGGGGGCGAAGGTCCTAGAGGAGCAGTACTTC
TRBJ2-7,TRBD1,TRBV19,NA,CASSMGTGVVEQYF,TGTGCCAGTAGCATGGGGACAGGGGTAGTCGAGCAGTACTTC
TRBJ1-4,NA,TRBV29-1,once,CSVGSPANEKLFF,TGCAGCGTTGGGTCCCCAGCTAATGAAAAACTGTTTTTT
TRBJ2-1,NA,TRBV7-9,NA,CVGSPGNEQFF,TGTGTAGGGTCCCCGGGGAATGAGCAGTTCTTC
TRBJ2-3,TRBD2,TRBV7-2,NA,CASSLDPLRGGRADTQYF,TGTGCCAGCAGCTTAGACCCGCTGCGGGGGGGCAGAGCAGATACGCAGTATTTT
TRBJ1-1,NA,TRBV5-1,NA,CASSWDTATNTEAFF,TGCGCCAGCAGTTGGGACACTGCTACGAACACTGAAGCTTTCTTT
TRBJ1-5,NA,TRBV27,NA,CASSLRGGNQPQHF,TGTGCCAGCAGTTTACGGGGGGGCAATCAGCCCCAGCATTTT
TRBJ2-7,NA,TRBV5-6,NA,CASSRSEGYEQYF,TGTGCCAGCAGCCGGTCGGAGGGATACGAGCAGTACTTC
TRBJ2-5,TRBD1,TRBV25-1,NA,CASSTLGTGRETQYF,TGTGCCAGCAGTACCCTTGGGACAGGGCGGGAGACCCAGTACTTC
TRBJ2-5,TRBD1,TRBV2,NA,CASIYRGLEPETQYF,TGTGCCAGCATCTACAGGGGGCTGGAACCGGAGACCCAGTACTTC
TRBJ2-7,TRBD2,TRBV6-5,once,CASIPPGGGEQYF,TGTGCCAGCATTCCCCCGGGGGGGGGCGAGCAGTACTTC
TRBJ1-1,NA,TRBV7-6,NA,CASRTGGDLNTEAFF,TGTGCCAGCAGAACCGGGGGGGACCTGAACACTGAAGCTTTCTTT
TRBJ2-5,TRBD2,TRBV28,NA,CASSKLAGGQETQYF,TGTGCCAGCAGCAAATTAGCGGGAGGGCAAGAAACCCAGTACTTC
TRBJ2-1,NA,TRBV21-1,NA,CASSNPGLGYNEQFF,TGTGCCAGCAGCAATCCGGGACTAGGGTATAATGAGCAGTTCTTC
TRBJ1-1,NA,TRBV7-9,NA,CASSPLRVEAFF,TGTGCCAGCAGCCCCTTGAGGGTTGAAGCTTTCTTT
TRBJ1-5,NA,TRBV19,NA,CASSMGAHQPQHF,TGTGCCAGTAGTATGGGGGCGCATCAGCCCCAGCATTTT
TRBJ2-3,TRBD2,TRBV4-1,NA,CASSQVPGGTTDTQYF,TGCGCCAGCAGCCAAGTACCGGGGGGGACCACAGATACGCAGTATTTT
TRBJ1-1,TRBD1,TRBV7-8,NA,CASSLAMGQENTEAFF,TGTGCCAGCAGCTTAGCTATGGGACAGGAGAACACTGAAGCTTTCTTT
TRBJ2-1,NA,TRBV6-5,NA,CASSTENNEQFF,TGTGCCAGCAGTACAGAGAACAATGAGCAGTTCTTC
TRBJ1-1,TRBD1,TRBV10-3,NA,CAISGDRLNTEAFF,TGTGCCATCAGTGGGGACAGGTTGAACACTGAAGCTTTCTTT
TRBJ2-3,TRBD2,TRBV5-1,NA,CASSLAGPQPDTQYF,TGCGCCAGCAGCTTAGCGGGACCACAACCAGATACGCAGTATTTT
TRBJ2-1,NA,TRBV27,NA,CASGSEQFF,TGTGCCAGTGGCAGTGAGCAGTTCTTC
TRBJ2-2,TRBD1,TRBV5-8,NA,CASSFGKYRQGAGELFF,TGTGCCAGCAGCTTCGGGAAATATAGACAGGGGGCCGGGGAGCTGTTTTTT
TRBJ1-1,TRBD1,TRBV4-3,NA,CASSRGQGKAEAFF,TGCGCCAGCAGCCGCGGACAGGGGAAGGCTGAAGCTTTCTTT